This T cell receptor beta chain is from a study of blood T cell repertoires in COVID-19. Study details: Acute and convalescent COVID-19 specimens originated in the United States, Italy and Spain.

Data came from immunoSEQ multiplex PCR; TCRdb stores just in-frame clones and leaves some out. The data contain roughly 65,000 clones, roughly 79% of them singletons. V gave up 3 bases and J gave up 1 base, with 13 bases separating them. The CDR3 is 16 amino acids. The germline CDR1 and CDR2 sequences are SGHRS and YFSETQ. The sequence was obtained from a human donor in a cohort sampled during active COVID-19. The source material was peripheral blood. V and J are TRBV5-1 and TRBJ2-2; tentative D call: TRBD2 (6 bases). This chain's CDR3 is CASSYGWRGNTGELFF. CDR3 DNA: TGCGCCAGCAGCTATGGGTGGAGGGGGAACACCGGGGAGCTGTTTTTT.